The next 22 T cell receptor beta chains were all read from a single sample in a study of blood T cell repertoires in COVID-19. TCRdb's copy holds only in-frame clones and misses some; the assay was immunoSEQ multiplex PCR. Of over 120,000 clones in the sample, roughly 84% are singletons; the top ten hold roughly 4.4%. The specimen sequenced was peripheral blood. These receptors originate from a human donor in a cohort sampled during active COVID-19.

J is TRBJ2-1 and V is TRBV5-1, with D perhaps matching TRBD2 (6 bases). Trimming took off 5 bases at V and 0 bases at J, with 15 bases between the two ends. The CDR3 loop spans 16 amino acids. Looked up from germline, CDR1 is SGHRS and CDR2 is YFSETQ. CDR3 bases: TGCGCCAGCAGTTCAAAGCGGGTGAGCTCCTACAATGAGCAGTTCTTC. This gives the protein CASSSKRVSSYNEQFF.

This CDR3 is CASSQAWLAGDSYNEQFF. DNA for the CDR3: TGTGCCAGCAGCCAAGCTTGGCTAGCGGGAGACTCCTACAATGAGCAGTTCTTC. The chain has TRBV4-2 and TRBJ2-1, with TRBD2 matching 10 bases. CDR1 LGHNA and CDR2 YNFKEQ come from the germline V gene. CDR3 length equals 18 residues. The ends lost 1 base at V and 0 bases at J; junction bases unmatched: 6.

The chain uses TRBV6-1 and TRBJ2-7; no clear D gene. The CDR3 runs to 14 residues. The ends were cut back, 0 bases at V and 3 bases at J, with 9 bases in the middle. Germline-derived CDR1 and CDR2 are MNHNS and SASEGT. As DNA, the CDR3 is TGTGCCAGCAGTGAAGCCCCACACGTCTACGAGCAGTACGTC. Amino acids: CASSEAPHVYEQYV.

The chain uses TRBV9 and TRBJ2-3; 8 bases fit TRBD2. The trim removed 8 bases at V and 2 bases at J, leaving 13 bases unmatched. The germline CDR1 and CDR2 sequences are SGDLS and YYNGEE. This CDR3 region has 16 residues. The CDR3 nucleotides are TGTGCCAGTCCCAAGGGCGGGAGGCCCTTCACAGATACGCAGTATTTT. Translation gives CASPKGGRPFTDTQYF.

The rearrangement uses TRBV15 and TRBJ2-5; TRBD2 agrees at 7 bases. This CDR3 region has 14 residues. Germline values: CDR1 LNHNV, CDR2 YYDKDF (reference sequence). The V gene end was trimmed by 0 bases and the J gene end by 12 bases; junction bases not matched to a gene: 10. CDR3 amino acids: CATSRDRLRGDEYF. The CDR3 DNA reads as TGTGCCACCAGCAGAGATCGGTTACGGGGGGACGAGTACTTC.

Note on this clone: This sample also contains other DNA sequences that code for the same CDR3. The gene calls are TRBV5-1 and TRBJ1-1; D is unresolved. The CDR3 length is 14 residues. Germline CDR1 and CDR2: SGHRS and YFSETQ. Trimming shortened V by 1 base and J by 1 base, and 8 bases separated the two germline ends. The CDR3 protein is CASSLTSGNTEAFF. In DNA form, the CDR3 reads TGCGCCAGCAGCTTGACCAGTGGGAACACTGAAGCTTTCTTT.

This CDR3 reads CASSQIAGLGYNEQFF. The DNA for the CDR3 is TGTGCCAGCAGCCAAATAGCGGGACTTGGCTACAATGAGCAGTTCTTC. This chain joins TRBV14 and TRBJ2-1; 8 bases agree with TRBD2. This CDR3 has 16 residues. Trimming cost V 2 bases and J 3 bases; bases outside gene matches: 6. Germline assignment: CDR1 SGHDN and CDR2 FVKESK.

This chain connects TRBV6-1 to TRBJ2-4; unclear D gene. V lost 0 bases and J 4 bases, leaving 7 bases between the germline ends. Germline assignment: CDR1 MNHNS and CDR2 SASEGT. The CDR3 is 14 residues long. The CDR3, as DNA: TGTGCCAGCAGTGAAGCGCCGGTTAAAAACATTCAGTACTTC. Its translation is CASSEAPVKNIQYF.

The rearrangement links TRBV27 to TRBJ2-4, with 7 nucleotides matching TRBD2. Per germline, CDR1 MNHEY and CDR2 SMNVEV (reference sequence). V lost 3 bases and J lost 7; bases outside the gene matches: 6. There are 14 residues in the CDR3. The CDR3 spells CASSLGGDWNIQYF. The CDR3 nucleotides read TGTGCCAGCAGTTTGGGGGGGGATTGGAACATTCAGTACTTC.

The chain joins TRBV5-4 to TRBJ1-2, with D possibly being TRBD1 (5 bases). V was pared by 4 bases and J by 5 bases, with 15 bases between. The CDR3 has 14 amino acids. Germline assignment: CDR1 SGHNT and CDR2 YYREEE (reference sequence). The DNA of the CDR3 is TGTGCCAGCAGCACCGGGGGAGCATCATATGGCTACACCTTC. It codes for CASSTGGASYGYTF.

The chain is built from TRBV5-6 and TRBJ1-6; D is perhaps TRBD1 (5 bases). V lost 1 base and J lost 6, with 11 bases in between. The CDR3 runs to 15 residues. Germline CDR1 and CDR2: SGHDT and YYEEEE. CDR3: CASSLFAGGNSPLHF. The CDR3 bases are TGTGCCAGCAGCTTGTTTGCGGGGGGTAATTCACCCCTCCACTTT.

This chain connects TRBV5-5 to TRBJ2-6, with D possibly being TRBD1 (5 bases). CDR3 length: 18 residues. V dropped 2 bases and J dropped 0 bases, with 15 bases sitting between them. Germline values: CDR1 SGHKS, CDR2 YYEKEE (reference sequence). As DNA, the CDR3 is TGTGCCAGCAGCTTAAATTCAGGGCAATTCTCTGGGGCCAACGTCCTGACTTTC. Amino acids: CASSLNSGQFSGANVLTF. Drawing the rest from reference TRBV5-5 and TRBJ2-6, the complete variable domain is DAGVTQSPTHLIKTRGQQVTLRCSPISGHKSVSWYQQVLGQGPQFIFQYYEKEERGRGNFPDRFSARQFPNYSSELNVNALLLGDSALYLCASSLNSGQFSGANVLTFGAGSRLTVL.

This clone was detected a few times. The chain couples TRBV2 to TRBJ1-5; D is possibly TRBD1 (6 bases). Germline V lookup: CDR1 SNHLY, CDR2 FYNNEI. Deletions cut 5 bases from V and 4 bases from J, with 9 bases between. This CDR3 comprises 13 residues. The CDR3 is CASSQGQNQPQHF. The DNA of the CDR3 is TGTGCCAGCAGTCAGGGACAAAATCAGCCCCAGCATTTT.

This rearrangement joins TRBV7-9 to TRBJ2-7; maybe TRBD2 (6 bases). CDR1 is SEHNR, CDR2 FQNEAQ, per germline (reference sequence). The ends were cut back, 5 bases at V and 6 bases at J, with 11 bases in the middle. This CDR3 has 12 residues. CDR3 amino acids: CASSQAGGEQYV. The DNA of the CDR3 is TGTGCCAGCAGCCAAGCGGGTGGCGAGCAGTACGTC.

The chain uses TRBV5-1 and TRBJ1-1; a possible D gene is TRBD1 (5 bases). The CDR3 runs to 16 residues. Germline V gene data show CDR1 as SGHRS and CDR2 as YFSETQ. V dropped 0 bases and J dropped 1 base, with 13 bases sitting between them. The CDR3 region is CASSLAVRGGNTEAFF. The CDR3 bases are TGCGCCAGCAGCTTGGCCGTAAGGGGAGGGAACACTGAAGCTTTCTTT.

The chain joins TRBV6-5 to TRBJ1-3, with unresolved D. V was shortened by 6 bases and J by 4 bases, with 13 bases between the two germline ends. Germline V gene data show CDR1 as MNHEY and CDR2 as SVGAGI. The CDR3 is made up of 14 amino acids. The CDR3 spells CASRTQSQGNTIYF. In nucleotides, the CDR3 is TGTGCCAGCAGAACGCAGTCACAGGGAAACACCATATATTTT.

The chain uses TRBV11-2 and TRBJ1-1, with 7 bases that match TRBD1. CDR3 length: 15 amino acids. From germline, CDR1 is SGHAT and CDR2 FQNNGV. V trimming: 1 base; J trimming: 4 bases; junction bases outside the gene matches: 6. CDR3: CASSLVGAGGTEAFF. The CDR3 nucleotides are TGTGCCAGCAGCTTAGTTGGCGCAGGGGGCACTGAAGCTTTCTTT.

The CDR3 DNA reads as TGTGCCAGCAGCTTAGACCGCAGACAGGGGGATAATTCACCCCTCCACTTT. As protein: CASSLDRRQGDNSPLHF. The rearrangement uses TRBV11-2 and TRBJ1-6; 9 bases are a match to TRBD1. CDR1 is SGHAT and CDR2 is FQNNGV in the germline V gene. The CDR3 totals 17 residues. J was trimmed by 5 bases and V by 0 bases; bases with no gene match: 5.

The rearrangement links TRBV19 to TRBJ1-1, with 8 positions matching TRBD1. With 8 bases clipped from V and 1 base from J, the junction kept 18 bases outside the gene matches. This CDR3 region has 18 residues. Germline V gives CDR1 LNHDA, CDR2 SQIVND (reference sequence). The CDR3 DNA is TGTGCCAGTCGGCTAAGTCAGAGTAGACAGGGGAAGAACACTGAAGCTTTCTTT. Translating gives CASRLSQSRQGKNTEAFF. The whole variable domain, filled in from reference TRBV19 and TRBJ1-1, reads DGGITQSPKYLFRKEGQNVTLSCEQNLNHDAMYWYRQDPGQGLRLIYYSQIVNDFQKGDIAEGYSVSREKKESFPLTVTSAQKNPTAFYLCASRLSQSRQGKNTEAFFGQGTRLTVV.

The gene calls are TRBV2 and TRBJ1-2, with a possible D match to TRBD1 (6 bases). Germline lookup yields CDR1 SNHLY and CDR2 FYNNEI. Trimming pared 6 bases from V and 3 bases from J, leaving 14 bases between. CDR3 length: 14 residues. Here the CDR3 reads CASSRVSGDYGYTF. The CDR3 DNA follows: TGTGCCAGCAGCAGAGTGTCAGGGGACTATGGCTACACCTTC.

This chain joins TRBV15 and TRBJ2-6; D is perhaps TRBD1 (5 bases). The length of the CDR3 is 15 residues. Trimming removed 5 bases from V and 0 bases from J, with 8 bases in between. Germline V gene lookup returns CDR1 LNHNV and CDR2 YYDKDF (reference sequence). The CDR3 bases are TGTGCCACCAGCCCTGACAGCTCTGGGGCCAACGTCCTGACTTTC. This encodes CATSPDSSGANVLTF.

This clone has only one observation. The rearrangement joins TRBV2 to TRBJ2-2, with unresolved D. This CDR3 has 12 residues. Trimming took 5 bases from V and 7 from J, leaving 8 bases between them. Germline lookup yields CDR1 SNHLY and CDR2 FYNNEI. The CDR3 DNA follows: TGTGCCAGCAGTAGGCGGAACGGGGAGCTGTTTTTT. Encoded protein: CASSRRNGELFF.